The 28 T cell receptor beta chains listed next were all sequenced from one sample in a study of blood T cells in healthy people across ages. Combining a sample-barcoded 5' primer with a J-beta primer mix, a second PCR ran for about 7 to 11 cycles. MiXCR was run by TCRdb on the 5' RACE reads, yielding one entry per CDR3 protein. The sample lists 600,000 or so distinct CDR3 sequences; under 55% were seen once. What was sequenced was blood. These receptors were collected from an older man in good health.

This clonotype occurred a few times. The chain is built from TRBV7-2 and TRBJ2-3; perhaps D is TRBD1 or TRBD2 (8 bases each). CDR1 is SGHTA, CDR2 FQGNSA, per germline. Trimming left V 10 bases short and J 4 bases short, with 27 bases between. This CDR3 is 17 amino acids long. The CDR3 bases are TGTGCCACCCCTGGGAGTAGCGGGGTCAGGGGGCCAGATACGCAGTATTTT. This translates into CATPGSSGVRGPDTQYF.

This clonotype showed up just a few times. This chain uses TRBV20-1 with TRBJ2-7, with D perhaps TRBD2 (5 bases). Per the germline V gene, CDR1 is DFQATT and CDR2 is SNEGSKA (reference sequence). The germline V and J ends were trimmed by 1 base and 4 bases, with 8 bases remaining between them. The length of the CDR3 is 12 residues. The CDR3 DNA is TGCAGTGCTAGAGCGGGCGGGTACGAGCAGTACTTC. Protein: CSARAGGYEQYF.

As concerns this clonotype: Germline is not matched at one junction end, which may reflect a read error. The chain has TRBV6-6 and TRBJ2-4, with D perhaps TRBD1 or TRBD2 (6 bases each). Germline V gene data show CDR1 as MNHNY and CDR2 as SVGAGI (reference sequence). This CDR3 spans 14 amino acids. The CDR3 is CAGSYSQGRNIQYF. For the CDR3, the DNA is TGTGCCGGCAGTTACTCTCAGGGGAGGAACATTCAGTACTTC.

This clonotype was counted a few times. V and J are TRBV7-9 and TRBJ2-5; D unresolved. The germline CDR1 and CDR2 sequences are SEHNR and FQNEAQ (reference sequence). The CDR3 sequence is 13 residues long. The germline V and J ends were trimmed by 4 bases and 6 bases, with 12 bases remaining between them. CDR3 DNA: TGTGCCAGCAGCTCCCCCAGCGTAAAGACCCAGTACTTC. Translated, it gives CASSSPSVKTQYF.

The CDR3 DNA reads as TGCAGTGCTAGAGAGGTTGGGGTGTCCCAGTACTTC. Encoded protein: CSAREVGVSQYF. This sequence joins TRBV20-1 and TRBJ2-7; no definite D call. The CDR3 runs 12 residues. V lost 0 bases and J lost 10, with 13 bases in between. Germline V CDR1 and CDR2: DFQATT, SNEGSKA (reference sequence).

The V gene is TRBV30, the J gene TRBJ1-6, with TRBD1 matching over 7 bases. CDR3 length: 15 residues. Germline V CDR1 and CDR2: GTSNPN, SVGIG (reference sequence). The J segment lost 5 bases and the V segment lost 4 bases, leaving 8 bases of the junction unmatched. The CDR3 DNA follows: TGTGCCTGGAAGGGTGCAGGGGGGAATAATTCACCCCTCCACTTT. It is translated as CAWKGAGGNNSPLHF.

Comment on this clonotype: At one of its ends the junction is not consistent with the germline gene, which may arise from a read error. This chain uses TRBV28 with TRBJ1-6; possible D gene TRBD1, 6 bases. CDR1 and CDR2 (germline): MDHEN, SYDVKM. The CDR3 is 15 residues long. CDR3 DNA: TGTGCCAGCAGAGGACAGTCAGGCTATTATTCACCCCTCCACTTT. Translation: CASRGQSGYYSPLHF.

The sample holds a few counts of this clonotype. This chain links TRBV7-9 with TRBJ2-1; TRBD1 matches 7 bases. The CDR3 extends over 13 amino acids. Germline values: CDR1 SEHNR, CDR2 FQNEAQ (reference sequence). V gave up 5 bases and J gave up 6 bases; unmatched junction bases: 4. The CDR3 protein is CASSEGAVNEQFF. The CDR3 coding sequence is TGTGCCAGCAGCGAGGGGGCTGTCAATGAGCAGTTCTTC.

In this sample, this clonotype turned up a few times. The chain is built from TRBV5-6 and TRBJ2-1; maybe TRBD2 (6 bases). The ends were cut back, 4 bases at V and 2 bases at J, with 22 bases in the middle. The germline CDR1 and CDR2 sequences are SGHDT and YYEEEE. The CDR3 loop spans 18 amino acids. CDR3 region: CASSQLTSPRGTYNEQFF. The DNA of the CDR3 is TGTGCCAGCAGCCAACTAACTAGCCCGAGGGGTACCTACAATGAGCAGTTCTTC. The full variable domain, rest sourced from reference TRBV5-6 and TRBJ2-1, is DAGVTQSPTHLIKTRGQQVTLRCSPKSGHDTVSWYQQALGQGPQFIFQYYEEEERQRGNFPDRFSGHQFPNYSSELNVNALLLGDSALYLCASSQLTSPRGTYNEQFFGPGTRLTVL.

This chain connects TRBV15 to TRBJ1-1; D call uncertain. Looked up from germline, CDR1 is LNHNV and CDR2 is YYDKDF (reference sequence). V dropped 3 bases and J dropped 11 bases, with 16 bases sitting between them. CDR3 size: 13 residues. The CDR3 DNA reads as TGTGCCACCAGCAGGGACCACCAGCCTCGGGCTTTCTTT. Its protein product is CATSRDHQPRAFF.

V gene TRBV5-1 combines with J gene TRBJ2-5, with 8 bases lining up with TRBD2. The CDR3 extends over 16 amino acids. CDR1 and CDR2 (germline): SGHRS, YFSETQ. V trimming: 4 bases; J trimming: 11 bases; junction bases outside the gene matches: 19. In DNA, the CDR3 is TGCGCCAGCAGCCAAACTAGCGGTGGCTCCTACAATGAGCAGTACTTC. This gives the protein CASSQTSGGSYNEQYF. The full variable domain, completed using reference TRBV5-1 and TRBJ2-5, is KAGVTQTPRYLIKTRGQQVTLSCSPISGHRSVSWYQQTPGQGLQFLFEYFSETQRNKGNFPGRFSGRQFSNSRSEMNVSTLELGDSALYLCASSQTSGGSYNEQYFGPGTRLLVL.

The chain uses TRBV20-1 and TRBJ2-1; D remains unclear. Germline CDR1 and CDR2: DFQATT and SNEGSKA (reference sequence). This CDR3 region has 10 residues. The ends were cut back, 5 bases at V and 9 bases at J, with 8 bases in the middle. The CDR3: CSAPGAEQFF. The CDR3 DNA follows: TGCAGTGCTCCCGGAGCTGAGCAGTTCTTC.

V is TRBV15 and J is TRBJ1-2; D gene ambiguous. The CDR3 extends over 15 amino acids. Trimming cost V 5 bases and J 0 bases, with 13 bases left between them. The V gene's germline CDR1 is LNHNV and CDR2 YYDKDF (reference sequence). The CDR3, as DNA: TGTGCCACCAGCTTTAACGCGTTTACTAACTATGGCTACACCTTC. Its translation: CATSFNAFTNYGYTF.

The rearrangement uses TRBV12-3 or TRBV12-4 and TRBJ2-5, with a possible D match to TRBD2 (6 bases). CDR3 length: 14 residues. V was cut by 5 bases and J by 5 bases, with 15 bases left in between. For the CDR3, the DNA is TGTGCCAGCAGTCCCGGGAGTGAGGGGGAGACCCAGTACTTC. Amino acid sequence: CASSPGSEGETQYF.

There are a few counts of this clonotype. This chain links TRBV5-1 with TRBJ2-5, with 8 bases aligning to TRBD2. With the DNA end fitting TRBJ2-7 better, the J assignment may be wrong. The CDR3 extends over 14 amino acids. CDR1 and CDR2 from the germline V gene are SGHRS and YFSETQ. CDR3 protein: CASSFPGTSREQYF. The DNA for the CDR3 is TGCGCCAGCAGCTTCCCCGGGACTAGTCGCGAGCAGTACTTC.

The chain couples TRBV20-1 to TRBJ2-7; 10 bases are a match to TRBD2. The CDR3 length is 17 residues. Trimming cost V 5 bases and J 0 bases; bases outside gene matches: 13. Germline values: CDR1 DFQATT, CDR2 SNEGSKA (reference sequence). In DNA form, the CDR3 reads TGCAGTGCTGCCGGGACTAGCGCCAATGTTGGCTCCTACGAGCAGTACTTC. Its translation: CSAAGTSANVGSYEQYF.

This clonotype has only one observation. The chain uses TRBV7-3 and TRBJ2-1; perhaps TRBD2 as D (6 bases). The CDR3 covers 12 residues. Looked up from germline, CDR1 is SGHTA and CDR2 is FQGTGA. Trimming left V 0 bases short and J 10 bases short, with 7 bases between. The CDR3 protein is CASSLTSGEQFF. The CDR3, as DNA: TGTGCCAGCAGCTTAACTAGCGGAGAGCAGTTCTTC.

The V call is TRBV14, the J call TRBJ2-7; no definite D call. Germline-derived CDR1 and CDR2 are SGHDN and FVKESK. Between the trimmed V and J ends, which lost 0 bases and 7 bases, there was a span of 13 bases. The CDR3 has 14 amino acids. This CDR3 is CASSQEGQSGEQYF. CDR3 nucleotide sequence: TGTGCCAGCAGCCAAGAAGGGCAATCGGGTGAGCAGTACTTC.

Regarding this clonotype: A single base separates this from a much larger clone, so it may be a read error. The CDR3 DNA follows: TGTGCCAGCAGTTACGCGGTGGGACGGGGTGAAAAACTGTTTTTT. It specifies CASSYAVGRGEKLFF. J is TRBJ1-4 and V is TRBV6-6; D perhaps matches TRBD1 (5 bases). The V end lost 2 bases, the J end lost 7 bases, and 14 bases lay between the germline ends. This CDR3 is 15 amino acids long. Germline-derived CDR1 and CDR2 are MNHNY and SVGAGI (reference sequence).

The CDR3 region has the DNA TGCAGTGCTAGCTGGGGACAGGGGTCGCAGCCCCAGCATTTT. Protein sequence: CSASWGQGSQPQHF. This sequence joins TRBV20-1 and TRBJ1-5; TRBD1 matches 10 bases. Trimming at V came to 3 bases and at J to 7 bases, leaving 6 bases not matched to a gene. The CDR3 runs 14 residues. Germline CDR1 reads DFQATT; CDR2 reads SNEGSKA (reference sequence).

V gene TRBV10-3 combines with J gene TRBJ2-4; D is possibly TRBD2 (6 bases). The CDR3 spans 14 residues. Germline CDR1 ENHRY, CDR2 SYGVKD. Trimming took 9 bases from V and 2 from J, leaving 14 bases between them. The CDR3 DNA reads as TGTGCCATAAGGTCCGGCGGGACCAAAAACATTCAGTACTTC. This gives the protein CAIRSGGTKNIQYF.

The chain combines TRBV20-1 with TRBJ1-5, with D possibly being TRBD1 (6 bases). Trimming shortened V by 5 bases and J by 5 bases, and 19 bases separated the two germline ends. This CDR3 spans 15 amino acids. CDR1 and CDR2 (germline): DFQATT, SNEGSKA (reference sequence). The CDR3 sequence is CSALTPTGIHQPQHF. In nucleotides, the CDR3 is TGCAGTGCTCTTACGCCTACAGGGATTCATCAGCCCCAGCATTTT.

The chain employs TRBV2 and TRBJ2-7, with D unresolved. The length of the CDR3 is 11 residues. The ends were cut back, 2 bases at V and 6 bases at J, with 5 bases in the middle. CDR1 SNHLY and CDR2 FYNNEI come from the germline V gene. CDR3 coding DNA: TGTGCCAGCAGTGAACGCTGCGAGCAGTACTTC. It specifies CASSERCEQYF.

This clonotype was detected only a few times. The chain links TRBV28 to TRBJ2-7; D is unclear. V lost 2 bases and J 3 bases, leaving 11 bases between the germline ends. This CDR3 is built from 14 residues. Germline V gene sequence: CDR1 MDHEN, CDR2 SYDVKM. The CDR3 protein is CASSLVDPFYEQYF. CDR3 bases: TGTGCCAGCAGTTTAGTGGACCCCTTCTACGAGCAGTACTTC. The whole variable domain, filled in from reference TRBV28 and TRBJ2-7, reads DVKVTQSSRYLVKRTGEKVFLECVQDMDHENMFWYRQDPGLGLRLIYFSYDVKMKEKGDIPEGYSVSREKKERFSLILESASTNQTSMYLCASSLVDPFYEQYFGPGTRLTVT.

This clonotype was seen more than once but under ten times. This chain connects TRBV20-1 to TRBJ2-3; D perhaps matches TRBD2 (7 bases). The CDR3 covers 15 residues. Germline values: CDR1 DFQATT, CDR2 SNEGSKA (reference sequence). Trimming removed 0 bases from V and 1 base from J, with 11 bases in between. As DNA, the CDR3 is TGCAGTGCTAGAGAAGGGGGGGCTGGCACAGATACGCAGTATTTT. It translates to CSAREGGAGTDTQYF.

This chain uses TRBV18 with TRBJ1-5; TRBD1 matches at 8 bases. The CDR3 has 16 amino acids. J lost 6 bases, V lost 4 bases, and 11 bases had no gene match. CDR1 KGHSH and CDR2 LQKENI come from the germline V gene. CDR3 loop: CASSRFMDRDVQPQHF. The CDR3 DNA follows: TGTGCCAGCTCACGATTTATGGACAGGGATGTTCAGCCCCAGCATTTT.

This clonotype was seen more than once but under ten times. V usage is TRBV7-8 and J usage is TRBJ2-5; 10 bases match TRBD2. V was pared by 2 bases and J by 7 bases, with 10 bases of the junction left unmatched. In germline, CDR1 is SGHVS, CDR2 FQNEAQ. This CDR3 has 16 residues. CDR3 amino acids: CASSLWTSGPSRTQYF. DNA for the CDR3: TGTGCCAGCAGCTTATGGACTAGCGGTCCTTCGCGGACCCAGTACTTC.

This clonotype was recorded once. V and J are TRBV25-1 and TRBJ1-2, with D possibly being TRBD1 (6 bases). V shed 10 bases and J shed 0 bases, with 9 bases lying between them. The germline V gene encodes CDR1 MGHDK and CDR2 SYGVNS. The CDR3 contains 12 residues. The CDR3 loop reads CATQGTNYGYTF. The CDR3 DNA sequence: TGTGCCACCCAGGGGACTAACTATGGCTACACCTTC.